These 28 T cell receptor beta chains came from one sample sequenced in a study of cytomegalovirus exposure and HLA in healthy donors. PCR primers comprised 60 Vbeta and 13 Jbeta primers. Sequenced by immunoSEQ multiplex PCR; TCRdb stores in-frame clones only, minus some. The sample consists of 160,000 or so clones, 65% to 90% of them appearing once. The sample comprised PBMCs. These receptors were taken from a woman aged 18 to 35 in good health and CMV-seronegative.

The chain recombines TRBV18 with TRBJ1-2; maybe TRBD1 (6 bases). The CDR3 covers 14 residues. Trimming took off 2 bases at V and 7 bases at J, with 14 bases between the two ends. CDR1 KGHSH and CDR2 LQKENI come from the germline V gene. The CDR3 loop reads CASSPSGGPLGYTF. The CDR3 nucleotides read TGTGCCAGCTCACCAAGTGGGGGCCCTCTTGGCTACACCTTC. Drawing the rest from reference TRBV18 and TRBJ1-2, the complete variable domain is NAGVMQNPRHLVRRRGQEARLRCSPMKGHSHVYWYRQLPEEGLKFMVYLQKENIIDESGMPKERFSAEFPKEGPSILRIQQVVRGDSAAYFCASSPSGGPLGYTFGSGTRLTVV.

This clone has only a few counts. The J gene is TRBJ1-5, the V gene TRBV5-6; the D gene is possibly TRBD1 (6 bases). The V gene lost 1 base and the J gene lost 1 base, with 12 bases spanning the gap. The CDR3 covers 16 residues. Germline CDR1 reads SGHDT; CDR2 reads YYEEEE. The CDR3 here is CASSLRGGASNQPQHF. In nucleotides, the CDR3 is TGTGCCAGCAGCTTGAGGGGGGGGGCAAGCAATCAGCCCCAGCATTTT.

This chain's CDR3 is CASSQWTGTNNEQFF. CDR3 DNA sequence: TGCGCCAGCAGCCAATGGACAGGGACGAACAATGAGCAGTTCTTC. The chain uses TRBV4-1 and TRBJ2-1; TRBD1 agrees at 8 bases. V shed 2 bases, J shed 5 bases, and the junction held 5 bases outside the gene matches. Germline CDR1 reads MGHRA; CDR2 reads YSYEKL. CDR3 length equals 15 residues.

V is TRBV1 and J is TRBJ2-7; TRBD2 was called by the table and not checked on the DNA. TRBV1 is listed as a pseudogene. The CDR3 sequence is 13 residues long. This chain's CDR3 is CTSNPSTACEQYF. The CDR3 DNA reads as TGCACCAGCAACCCTAGCACCGCTTGCGAGCAGTACTTC.

The CDR3 protein is CASSPTGERAEAFF. The CDR3 DNA follows: TGTGCCAGCAGCCCCACAGGGGAGAGGGCTGAAGCTTTCTTT. V is TRBV6-1 and J is TRBJ1-1, with TRBD1 identical over 7 bases. This CDR3 has 14 amino acids. Trimming took 6 bases from V and 6 from J; bases not matched to a gene: 10. CDR1 is MNHNS, CDR2 SASEGT, per germline.

This chain's CDR3 is CASGTGSYSNQPQHF. The DNA of the CDR3 is TGTGCCAGCGGGACAGGATCCTATAGCAATCAGCCCCAGCATTTT. This chain uses TRBV28 with TRBJ1-5; TRBD1 agrees at 8 bases. Germline CDR1 is MDHEN and CDR2 is SYDVKM. The CDR3 contains 15 residues. Unmatched junction bases numbered 6, after V lost 8 bases and J lost 0 bases.

This rearrangement joins TRBV2 to TRBJ2-3; D may be TRBD1 (5 bases). The germline V and J ends were trimmed by 3 bases and 4 bases, with 8 bases remaining between them. The CDR3 has 13 residues. Germline lookup yields CDR1 SNHLY and CDR2 FYNNEI. The chain's CDR3 is CASSEGPPDTQYF. CDR3 bases: TGTGCCAGCAGTGAGGGGCCCCCAGATACGCAGTATTTT.

This clone was seen a handful of times. The rearrangement joins TRBV6-6 to TRBJ2-7, with D possibly being TRBD2 (6 bases). This CDR3 region has 13 residues. V was clipped by 5 bases and J by 6 bases, with 14 bases between them. Germline-derived CDR1 and CDR2 are MNHNY and SVGAGI (reference sequence). The CDR3 DNA is TGTGCCAGCAGTACGACTAGATCAAGCGAGCAGTACTTC. Its protein product is CASSTTRSSEQYF.

The chain couples TRBV6-5 to TRBJ1-2; 10 nucleotides line up with TRBD1. The germline gives CDR1 MNHEY, CDR2 SVGAGI. The CDR3 is 15 residues long. Trimming cost V 2 bases and J 4 bases; bases outside gene matches: 4. CDR3: CASSYGTGEAYGYTF. In DNA form, the CDR3 reads TGTGCCAGCAGTTACGGGACAGGGGAGGCCTATGGCTACACCTTC.

Only one count was recorded for this clone. The rearrangement uses TRBV19 and TRBJ2-7; 7 bases map to TRBD1. This CDR3 contains 16 residues. CDR1 is LNHDA and CDR2 is SQIVND in the germline V gene (reference sequence). V was clipped by 4 bases and J by 4 bases; unmatched bases: 13. CDR3 nucleotides: TGTGCCAGTAGTACCACAGGGGTACGGAGCATTTACGAGCAGTACTTC. Protein sequence: CASSTTGVRSIYEQYF.

J is TRBJ1-2 and V is TRBV5-8; the D gene is possibly TRBD1 (6 bases). The V end lost 3 bases, the J end lost 6 bases, and 21 bases lay between the germline ends. The CDR3 is 16 amino acids. Germline V CDR1 and CDR2: SGHTS, YDEGEE. CDR3 sequence (DNA): TGTGCCAGCAGCTCCGTTGGACAGAGAAATTTAAATGGCTACACCTTC. Protein product: CASSSVGQRNLNGYTF.

The rearrangement joins TRBV6-1 to TRBJ1-2, with D possibly matching TRBD1 (6 bases). The CDR3 has 14 amino acids. Germline V CDR1 and CDR2: MNHNS, SASEGT. With 2 bases removed from V and 4 bases from J, the gap between germline ends came to 11 bases. The CDR3 spells CASSERGGRYGYTF. CDR3 nucleotide sequence: TGTGCCAGCAGTGAACGGGGGGGCCGCTATGGCTACACCTTC.

The J gene is TRBJ2-3, the V gene TRBV28; TRBD1 agrees at 8 bases. CDR1 and CDR2 from the germline V gene are MDHEN and SYDVKM. The V gene end was trimmed by 1 base and the J gene end by 0 bases; junction bases not matched to a gene: 3. There are 16 residues in the CDR3. CDR3 loop: CASSLLQGASTDTQYF. In DNA, the CDR3 is TGTGCCAGCAGTTTATTGCAGGGGGCTAGCACAGATACGCAGTATTTT. Variable domain in full (rest from reference TRBV28 and TRBJ2-3): DVKVTQSSRYLVKRTGEKVFLECVQDMDHENMFWYRQDPGLGLRLIYFSYDVKMKEKGDIPEGYSVSREKKERFSLILESASTNQTSMYLCASSLLQGASTDTQYFGPGTRLTVL.

There are a few counts of this clone. The V call is TRBV7-9, the J call TRBJ2-7; 13 bases line up with TRBD2. The CDR3 extends over 14 amino acids. J gave up 4 bases and V 4 bases, and 1 base lay outside the gene matches. Germline V CDR1 and CDR2: SEHNR, FQNEAQ (reference sequence). DNA of the CDR3: TGTGCCAGCAGCTCGGGACTAGCGGGGTACGAGCAGTACTTC. Amino acid sequence: CASSSGLAGYEQYF.

V is TRBV2 and J is TRBJ2-2, with D tentatively TRBD2 (5 bases). Germline loops: CDR1 SNHLY, CDR2 FYNNEI. This CDR3 comprises 14 residues. Trimming stripped 2 bases from V and 2 bases from J, with 6 bases between. CDR3 sequence reads: CASSERDNTGELFF. CDR3 sequence (DNA): TGTGCCAGCAGTGAACGGGATAACACCGGGGAGCTGTTTTTT.

The V gene is TRBV19, the J gene TRBJ2-5; 9 nucleotides agree with TRBD2. Germline CDR1 is LNHDA and CDR2 is SQIVND (reference sequence). The CDR3 loop spans 18 amino acids. Losses at the gene ends were 1 base for V and 1 base for J; bases not matched to a gene: 10. The CDR3 DNA reads TGTGCCAGTAGTATAGGGGTTTTTGGTAGCGGGGGCCAAGAGACCCAGTACTTC. This codes for CASSIGVFGSGGQETQYF.

The chain carries TRBV19 and TRBJ2-5; possibly TRBD1 for D (6 bases). Matching the DNA end better, TRBJ2-7 makes the J call doubtful. This CDR3 has 14 amino acids. The germline V gene has CDR1 LNHDA and CDR2 SQIVND (reference sequence). The CDR3 reads CASSTVMWGHEQYF. In nucleotides, the CDR3 is TGTGCCAGTAGTACGGTGATGTGGGGGCACGAGCAGTACTTC.

This clone was found once. The chain carries TRBV4-2 and TRBJ2-5; 11 bases line up with TRBD2. Germline values: CDR1 LGHNA, CDR2 YNFKEQ. This CDR3 spans 18 amino acids. The junction had 8 bases not matched to a gene; V was cut back by 0 bases and J by 2 bases. CDR3 loop: CASSQESLAGGEQETQYF. DNA for the CDR3: TGTGCCAGCAGCCAAGAATCGCTAGCGGGAGGAGAGCAAGAGACCCAGTACTTC.

V is TRBV4-1 and J is TRBJ2-7, with 10 positions matching TRBD2. The J segment lost 3 bases and the V segment lost 4 bases, leaving 12 bases of the junction unmatched. CDR3 length: 17 amino acids. Germline-derived CDR1 and CDR2 are MGHRA and YSYEKL. In DNA form, the CDR3 reads TGCGCCAGCAGCCTCGAAGCCCCTAGCGGGAGTTTCTACGAGCAGTACTTC. Protein product: CASSLEAPSGSFYEQYF.

This clone was seen a handful of times. The chain couples TRBV6-1 to TRBJ1-3; D unresolved. The germline gives CDR1 MNHNS, CDR2 SASEGT. Trimming took 3 bases from V and 0 from J, leaving 12 bases between them. The CDR3 spans 16 residues. CDR3 region: CASSEGASISGNTIYF. In DNA, the CDR3 is TGTGCCAGCAGTGAGGGAGCCAGCATCTCTGGAAACACCATATATTTT.

The V call is TRBV19, the J call TRBJ2-7, with D perhaps matching TRBD2 (6 bases). From germline, CDR1 is LNHDA and CDR2 SQIVND (reference sequence). The CDR3 length is 15 residues. V lost 6 bases to trimming and J lost 4 bases, with 19 bases between them. Here the CDR3 reads CASSGPGRGAYEQYF. The CDR3 DNA follows: TGTGCCAGTAGCGGACCCGGGAGAGGGGCTTACGAGCAGTACTTC.

The V call is TRBV27, the J call TRBJ2-1; 7 bases align to TRBD1. The CDR3 runs 14 residues. With V trimmed by 9 bases and J by 6 bases, 11 bases remained unmatched. CDR1 is MNHEY and CDR2 is SMNVEV in the germline V gene (reference sequence). This CDR3 is CASNIGGAGNEQFF. The CDR3 DNA follows: TGTGCCAGTAATATAGGGGGCGCGGGCAATGAGCAGTTCTTC.

This clone appeared a single time. The rearrangement joins TRBV6-6 to TRBJ2-7, with D possibly matching TRBD1 (5 bases). From germline, CDR1 is MNHNY and CDR2 SVGAGI (reference sequence). Trimming took off 4 bases at V and 2 bases at J, with 15 bases between the two ends. The length of the CDR3 is 15 residues. The CDR3 protein is CASSSHDSNPYEQYF. The CDR3 DNA follows: TGTGCCAGCAGTTCGCATGACAGTAATCCCTACGAGCAGTACTTC.

This clone was seen a single time. V and J are TRBV6-4 and TRBJ1-1; D is ambiguous. The V and J ends lost 3 bases and 1 base respectively, with 6 bases between them. The germline gives CDR1 MRHNA, CDR2 SNTAGT. This CDR3 comprises 13 residues. The CDR3 spells CASSDSSNTEAFF. Here the CDR3 DNA reads TGTGCCAGCAGTGATTCCTCGAACACTGAAGCTTTCTTT.

The chain joins TRBV5-1 to TRBJ2-7, with 7 bases identical to TRBD2. CDR1 SGHRS and CDR2 YFSETQ come from the germline V gene. The CDR3 runs to 14 residues. V was pared by 4 bases and J by 1 base, with 5 bases of the junction left unmatched. This CDR3 reads CASSLVAGSYEQYF. DNA for the CDR3: TGCGCCAGCAGCCTAGTAGCGGGTTCCTACGAGCAGTACTTC.

The J gene is TRBJ1-4, the V gene TRBV30, with a weak D call TRBD1 (6 bases). This CDR3 comprises 15 residues. Germline assignment: CDR1 GTSNPN and CDR2 SVGIG (reference sequence). Trimming shortened V by 0 bases and J by 7 bases, and 15 bases separated the two germline ends. CDR3: CAWSVLGGRVEKLFF. DNA for the CDR3: TGTGCCTGGAGTGTATTGGGGGGGCGCGTTGAAAAACTGTTTTTT.

The V and J genes are TRBV11-2 and TRBJ1-3; 7 nucleotides align to TRBD1. Germline loops: CDR1 SGHAT, CDR2 FQNNGV. The CDR3 has 17 residues. J gave up 0 bases and V 1 base, and 6 bases lay outside the gene matches. DNA of the CDR3: TGTGCCAGCAGCTTAGGGATGGGACAGTCCTCTGGAAACACCATATATTTT. Amino acid sequence: CASSLGMGQSSGNTIYF.

The chain carries TRBV29-1 and TRBJ1-1, with 7 positions matching TRBD1. Losses at the gene ends were 7 bases for V and 7 bases for J; bases not matched to a gene: 12. The CDR3 extends over 13 amino acids. Germline CDR1 reads SQVTM; CDR2 reads ANQGSEA. The CDR3 DNA sequence: TGCAGCGCTTGGACAGGTAGTGGGGTTGAAGCTTTCTTT. Translating gives CSAWTGSGVEAFF.